This T cell receptor (beta chain) was retrieved from a study of vaccination and CD4 T cells after COVID-19. Germline-derived CDR1 and CDR2 are MNHEY and SVGAGI. The V and J ends lost 2 bases and 7 bases respectively, with 18 bases between them. The CDR3 is 15 amino acids. By frequency in the sample, this clonotype is medium-sized. Its target is unknown. The Oncomine TCR Beta short-read assay sequenced DNA from cultured CD4+ T cells. The authors extracted genomic DNA from cultured CD4+ T cells. TCRdb reprocessed the PCR reads with MiXCR, giving one entry per CDR3 protein. Found here are 6,000 to 8,500 distinct CDR3 sequences, 30% to 40% of them singletons; the top ten hold less than 15%. Treatment here: approximately nine-day PBMC culture with coronavirus spike peptide pools or control peptides (ViraFEST assay). Those CD4+ T cells from the unexposed donor predate the COVID-19 pandemic (2011-2018).

The J gene is TRBJ2-7, the V gene TRBV6-5; perhaps TRBD1 as D (5 bases). Specimen: CD4+ T cells from blood, cultured in vitro. This receptor was obtained from a human donor in good health. CDR3 nucleotides: TGTGCCAGCAGTTACGCTCTGGGGCAGCCTGTTGAGCAGTACTTC. Translated, it gives CASSYALGQPVEQYF.